A single T cell receptor beta chain is shown here with its context. Its specificity is not known. The data are from a study of cytomegalovirus exposure and HLA in healthy donors. Study summary: Previous work identified roughly 120 million unique TCR beta sequences from roughly 180 million T cells.

Whereas donors were nominally healthy upon sampling, unrecorded immune exposures were probable. PCR was performed using 60 Vbeta and 13 Jbeta primers. Sequencing was performed with immunoSEQ multiplex PCR; in TCRdb, only in-frame clones are kept and a portion is missing. This table holds under 200,000 clones, almost 85% found once. Study-wide results and caveats: In an earlier analysis, productive rearrangement rates for most beta V segments clustered near 87% or 30%.

The V end was cut by 6 bases, the J end by 3 bases, with 11 bases between. Germline CDR1 MDHEN, CDR2 SYDVKM. The CDR3 sequence is 14 residues long. The specimen sequenced was PBMCs. The receptor was isolated from a woman aged 45-65 years in good health and CMV-seronegative. This chain joins TRBV28 and TRBJ1-4; D remains ambiguous. The DNA of the CDR3 is TGTGCCAGCAGGGGCCCTCAGCCTAATGAAAAACTGTTTTTT. Translated, it gives CASRGPQPNEKLFF.